Here is one T cell receptor (beta chain) with its context. Individuals aged about 18 to 89 years were recruited from 24 US areas. This sample is drawn from a study of blood T cell repertoires in COVID-19. Study at large: Cohort 3 donors were reported recovered after two negative PCRs, clearance, or symptom resolution. Specimens from acute and convalescent COVID-19 originated in the United States, Italy and Spain.

In the original workflow: Estimation of nucleated cell counts was performed using reference gene primer amplification. Assay used: immunoSEQ multiplex PCR; TCRdb lists only in-frame clones, some missing. Clone size and the V and J calls come from that table; the DNA yielded D and trimming. The sample shows about 150,000 clones, less than 80% of them seen only once. The CDR3 length is 16 residues. V shed 6 bases, J shed 3 bases, and the junction held 7 bases outside the gene matches. Germline V gene data show CDR1 as SGHTA and CDR2 as FQGNSA. Sample: PBMCs or T cells enriched from blood (not recorded which). The receptor was isolated from a woman in her 70s in a cohort exposed to, infected with or recovered from COVID-19 (not recorded which). The V call is TRBV7-2, the J call TRBJ2-7, with TRBD2 matching over 14 bases. This CDR3 reads CASSGLAGGSFYEQYF. The CDR3 nucleotides are TGTGCCAGCAGTGGACTAGCGGGAGGAAGTTTCTACGAGCAGTACTTC.